The sequence of this T cell receptor beta chain was determined in a study of T-cell memory formation after mild COVID-19. Study-level background: For the most part, TCR clusters were specific to one donor. Whole-study findings and limits: Clones that contracted from day 15 to 85 were balanced CD4/CD8, while later expanders leaned CD4+.

This clonotype has only a few counts. Antigen: not known. TCRdb ran MiXCR on the 5' RACE reads and lists one entry per CDR3 protein. The data hold approximately 250,000 distinct CDR3 sequences, with around 15% observed a single time. Per the germline V gene, CDR1 is DFQATT and CDR2 is SNEGSKA (reference sequence). Trimming cost V 6 bases and J 7 bases; bases outside gene matches: 10. CDR3 length: 14 residues. Sequencing input: PBMCs or a T cell subset sorted from them (not recorded which). The receptor was isolated from a man between 18 and 35 years old who had mild COVID-19 (a few samples of this study predate the infection). Cell type and time point are not known. The chain links TRBV20-1 to TRBJ2-1; TRBD1 matches 9 bases. The CDR3 reads CSADTGGDWNEQFF. In DNA form, the CDR3 reads TGCAGTGCCGACACAGGGGGCGATTGGAATGAGCAGTTCTTC.